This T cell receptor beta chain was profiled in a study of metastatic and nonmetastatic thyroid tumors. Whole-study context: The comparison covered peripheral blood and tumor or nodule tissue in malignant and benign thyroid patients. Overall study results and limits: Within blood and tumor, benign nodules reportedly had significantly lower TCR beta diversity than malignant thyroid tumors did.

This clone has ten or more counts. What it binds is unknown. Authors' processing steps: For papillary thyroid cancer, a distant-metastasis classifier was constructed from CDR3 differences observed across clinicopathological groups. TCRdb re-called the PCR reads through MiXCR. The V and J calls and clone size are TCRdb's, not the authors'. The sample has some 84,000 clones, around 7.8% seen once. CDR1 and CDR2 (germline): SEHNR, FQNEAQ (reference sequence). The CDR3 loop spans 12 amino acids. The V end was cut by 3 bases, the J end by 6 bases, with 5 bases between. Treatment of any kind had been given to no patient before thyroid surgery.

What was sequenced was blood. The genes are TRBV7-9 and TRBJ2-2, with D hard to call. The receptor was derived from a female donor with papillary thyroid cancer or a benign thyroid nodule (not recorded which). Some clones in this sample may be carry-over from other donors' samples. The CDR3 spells CASSFSAGELFF. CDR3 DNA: TGTGCCAGCAGCTTTTCGGCCGGGGAGCTGTTTTTT.